The clone carrying this T cell receptor beta chain has only a few counts. Its target is unknown. The authors took PBMCs from over 8.5 ml fresh peripheral blood. The CDR3 covers 18 residues. Per germline, CDR1 SGDLS and CDR2 YYNGEE. V gave up 4 bases and J gave up 0 bases, with 20 bases separating them. These data come from a study of T cells in Graves' hyperthyroidism and ophthalmopathy. Study-wide findings and caveats: Ophthalmopathy was model-predicted a median approximately 6.9 months pre-onset.

Amplification targeted TCR beta CDR3 regions from RNA transcripts. HTBI primers were employed in a first-round RT-PCR of the TCR CDR3. TCRdb itself ran the multiplex PCR reads through MiXCR, one entry per CDR3 protein. Of fewer than 400,000 distinct CDR3 sequences listed, around an eighth are singletons. Sequencing input: blood. The rearrangement uses TRBV9 and TRBJ2-1, with D perhaps matching TRBD2 (6 bases). The source is a man between 50 and 59 years old with Graves' ophthalmopathy. CDR3 residues: CASSTRRRGVGSYNEQFF. The CDR3 coding sequence is TGTGCCAGCAGCACCCGCCGGCGGGGTGTGGGCTCCTACAATGAGCAGTTCTTC.